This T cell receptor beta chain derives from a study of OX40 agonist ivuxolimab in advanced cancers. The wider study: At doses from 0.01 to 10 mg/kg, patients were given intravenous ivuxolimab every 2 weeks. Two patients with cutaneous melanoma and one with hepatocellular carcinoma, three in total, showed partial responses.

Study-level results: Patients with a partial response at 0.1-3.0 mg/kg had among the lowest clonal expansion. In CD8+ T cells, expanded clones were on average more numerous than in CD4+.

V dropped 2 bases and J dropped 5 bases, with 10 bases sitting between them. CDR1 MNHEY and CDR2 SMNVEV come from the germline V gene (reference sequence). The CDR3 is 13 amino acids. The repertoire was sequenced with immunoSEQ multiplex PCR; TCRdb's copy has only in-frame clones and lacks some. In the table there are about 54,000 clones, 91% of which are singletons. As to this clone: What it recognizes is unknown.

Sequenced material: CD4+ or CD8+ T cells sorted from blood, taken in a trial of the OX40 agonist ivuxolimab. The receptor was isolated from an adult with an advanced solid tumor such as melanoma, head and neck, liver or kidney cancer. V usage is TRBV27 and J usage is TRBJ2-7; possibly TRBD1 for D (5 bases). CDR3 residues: CASSLGPGHEQYF. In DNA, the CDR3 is TGTGCCAGCAGTTTAGGCCCAGGGCACGAGCAGTACTTC.